These 4 T cell receptor beta chains were sequenced from one sample in a study of blood T cell repertoires in COVID-19. Libraries were prepared by immunoSEQ multiplex PCR; TCRdb keeps only in-frame clonotypes and omits some of them. Among around 240,000 clones, roughly 84% were seen once, and the ten largest hold about 1%. The specimen sequenced was peripheral blood. All receptors come from a man aged 40-49 years with acute or convalescent COVID-19.

Turning to this clone: This same CDR3 is encoded by further DNA sequences in the sample. The chain uses TRBV7-3 and TRBJ1-1; no clear D. This CDR3 has 13 amino acids. Trimming removed 1 base from V and 1 base from J, with 4 bases in between. CDR1 SGHTA and CDR2 FQGTGA come from the germline V gene. The CDR3: CASSLRANTEAFF. The CDR3 DNA is TGTGCCAGCAGCTTAAGGGCGAACACTGAAGCTTTCTTT.

To note about this clone: Other DNA variants within this sample encode the same CDR3. The rearrangement joins TRBV28 to TRBJ2-1, with TRBD2 matching 8 bases. After removal of 5 bases from V and 2 bases from J, the junction contained 2 bases not matched to a gene. Germline values: CDR1 MDHEN, CDR2 SYDVKM. CDR3 length: 14 residues. This chain's CDR3 is CASSLGGAYNEQFF. In nucleotides, the CDR3 is TGTGCCAGCAGTCTCGGGGGGGCCTACAATGAGCAGTTCTTC.

Concerning this clone itself: Additional DNA sequences in this sample encode the identical CDR3. The rearrangement uses TRBV5-4 and TRBJ2-7; perhaps TRBD2 as D (5 bases). CDR1 SGHNT and CDR2 YYREEE come from the germline V gene (reference sequence). The CDR3 runs 13 residues. Trimming took 0 bases from V and 2 from J, leaving 6 bases between them. CDR3 loop: CASSLAGTYEQYF. The CDR3 coding sequence is TGTGCCAGCAGCTTGGCGGGGACCTACGAGCAGTACTTC.

The J gene is TRBJ2-3, the V gene TRBV2; the match to TRBD1 covers 10 bases. The CDR3 contains 15 residues. Germline-derived CDR1 and CDR2 are SNHLY and FYNNEI. Losses at the gene ends were 9 bases for V and 6 bases for J; bases not matched to a gene: 12. CDR3 sequence: CASNRDRGVVDTQYF. The CDR3 region has the DNA TGTGCCAGTAACCGGGACAGGGGAGTTGTGGATACGCAGTATTTT.